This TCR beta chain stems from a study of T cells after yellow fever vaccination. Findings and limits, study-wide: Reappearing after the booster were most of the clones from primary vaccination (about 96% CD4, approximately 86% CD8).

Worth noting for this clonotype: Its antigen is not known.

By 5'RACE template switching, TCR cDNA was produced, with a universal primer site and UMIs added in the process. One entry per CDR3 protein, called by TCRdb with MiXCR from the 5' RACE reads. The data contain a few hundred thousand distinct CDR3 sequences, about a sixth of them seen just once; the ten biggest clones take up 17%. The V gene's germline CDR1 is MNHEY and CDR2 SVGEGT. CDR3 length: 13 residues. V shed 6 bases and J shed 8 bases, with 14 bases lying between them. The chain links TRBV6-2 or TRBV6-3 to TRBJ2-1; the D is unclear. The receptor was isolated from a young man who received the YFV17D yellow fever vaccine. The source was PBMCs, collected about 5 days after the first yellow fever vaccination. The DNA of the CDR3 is TGTGCCAGCAGCCTAGAAGTTAGATATGAGCAGTTCTTC. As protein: CASSLEVRYEQFF.